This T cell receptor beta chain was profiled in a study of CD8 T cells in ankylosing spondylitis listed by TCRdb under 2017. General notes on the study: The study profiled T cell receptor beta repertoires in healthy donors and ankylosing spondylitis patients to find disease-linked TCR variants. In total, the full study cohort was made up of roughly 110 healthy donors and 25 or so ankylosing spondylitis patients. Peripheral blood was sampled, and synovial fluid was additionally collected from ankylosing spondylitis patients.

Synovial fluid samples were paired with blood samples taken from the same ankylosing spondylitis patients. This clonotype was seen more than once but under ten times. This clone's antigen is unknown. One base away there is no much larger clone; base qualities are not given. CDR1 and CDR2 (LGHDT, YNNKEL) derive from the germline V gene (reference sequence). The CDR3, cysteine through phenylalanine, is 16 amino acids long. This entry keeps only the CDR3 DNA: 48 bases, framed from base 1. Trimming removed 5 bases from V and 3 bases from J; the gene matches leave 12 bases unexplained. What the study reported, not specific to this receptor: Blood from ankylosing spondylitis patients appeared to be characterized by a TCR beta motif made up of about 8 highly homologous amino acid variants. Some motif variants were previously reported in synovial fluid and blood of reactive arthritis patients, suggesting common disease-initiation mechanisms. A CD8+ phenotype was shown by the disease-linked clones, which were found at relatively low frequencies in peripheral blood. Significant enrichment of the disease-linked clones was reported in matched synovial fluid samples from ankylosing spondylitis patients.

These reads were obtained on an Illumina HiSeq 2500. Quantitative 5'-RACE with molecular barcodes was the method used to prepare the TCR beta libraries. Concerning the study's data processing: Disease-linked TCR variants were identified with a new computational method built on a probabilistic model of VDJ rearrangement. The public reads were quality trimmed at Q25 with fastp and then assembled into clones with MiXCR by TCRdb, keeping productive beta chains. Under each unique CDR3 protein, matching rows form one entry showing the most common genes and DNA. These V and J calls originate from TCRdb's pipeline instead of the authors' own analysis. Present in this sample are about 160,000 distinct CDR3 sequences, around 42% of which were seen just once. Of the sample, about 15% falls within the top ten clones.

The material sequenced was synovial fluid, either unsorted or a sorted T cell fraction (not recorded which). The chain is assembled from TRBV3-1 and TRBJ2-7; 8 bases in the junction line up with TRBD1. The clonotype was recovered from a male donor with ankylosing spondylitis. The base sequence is TGTGCCAGCAGCAAACTTCAGTGGGACAGGCTCTACGAGCAGTACTTC. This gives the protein CASSKLQWDRLYEQYF.